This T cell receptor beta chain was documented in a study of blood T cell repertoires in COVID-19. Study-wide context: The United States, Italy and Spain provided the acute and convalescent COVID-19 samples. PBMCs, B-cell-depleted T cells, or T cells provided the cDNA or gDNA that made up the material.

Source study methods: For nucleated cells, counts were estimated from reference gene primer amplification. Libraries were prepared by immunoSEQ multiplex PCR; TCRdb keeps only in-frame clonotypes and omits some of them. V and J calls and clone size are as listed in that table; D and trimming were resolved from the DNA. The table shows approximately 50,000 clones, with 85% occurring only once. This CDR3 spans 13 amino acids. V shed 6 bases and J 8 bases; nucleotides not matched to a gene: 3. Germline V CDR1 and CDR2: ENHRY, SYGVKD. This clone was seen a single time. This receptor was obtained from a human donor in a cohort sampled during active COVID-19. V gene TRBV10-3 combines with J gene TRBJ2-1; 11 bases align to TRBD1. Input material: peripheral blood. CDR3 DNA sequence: TGTGCCATCAGGGACAGGGGGCTGGATGAGCAGTTCTTC. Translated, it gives CAIRDRGLDEQFF.